The present entry profiles one T cell receptor beta chain with its context. This entry is derived from a study of cytomegalovirus exposure and HLA in healthy donors. Study at large: A preliminary data release comprised 91 million or so unique TCRs obtained from HLA-typed donors.

The V gene's germline CDR1 is MNHEY and CDR2 SMNVEV (reference sequence). The CDR3 contains 14 residues. Researchers ran the PCR with 60 Vbeta and 13 Jbeta primers. Sequenced by immunoSEQ multiplex PCR; TCRdb stores in-frame clones only, minus some. The sample has roughly 75,000 clones, 84% seen once. The rearrangement links TRBV27 to TRBJ2-5, with 10 bases identical to TRBD2. The better agreement between TRBJ2-7 and the DNA end casts doubt on the J call. This TCR derives from a man aged 65 to 85 in good health and CMV-seropositive. Sequences were obtained from PBMCs. The CDR3 nucleotides read TGTGCCAGCAGCCAGCGGGAGGGCCCCTACGAGCAGTACTTC. Encoded protein: CASSQREGPYEQYF.